This T cell receptor beta chain was identified during a study of breast tumors, draining lymph nodes, adjacent tissues. Regarding the study as a whole: Luminal-like breast cancer showed significantly higher tumor–nontumor repertoire similarity than basal-like.

V was shortened by 0 bases and J by 0 bases, with 10 bases between the two germline ends. CDR1 is SGHRS, CDR2 YFSETQ, per germline. The CDR3 runs to 17 residues. This clonotype was observed many times. Its antigen is unidentified. From the multiplex PCR reads, TCRdb called clonotypes with MiXCR, one entry per CDR3 protein. Of about 16,000 distinct CDR3 sequences listed, more than 40% are singletons. The rearrangement joins TRBV5-1 to TRBJ2-6; D ambiguous. The specimen was tumor-adjacent breast tissue. This sequence was found in a female donor with breast cancer. Some clones in this sample may be carry-over from other donors' samples. The CDR3 spells CASSLEGILSGANVLTF. The CDR3 DNA is TGCGCCAGCAGCTTGGAAGGGATCCTCTCTGGGGCCAACGTCCTGACTTTC.